One and the same sample provided the 20 T cell receptor beta chains below, sequenced in a study of lymphopenia after photon versus proton radiotherapy. Measured with immunoSEQ multiplex PCR; TCRdb has only the in-frame clones, and not every one. This table has more than 45,000 clones, 84% appearing once. The specimen comprised peripheral blood, sampled from a patient treated with proton-based radiotherapy. These receptors were collected from a man aged 60 to 69 with pancreatic cancer.

The V and J genes are TRBV19 and TRBJ1-5, with a possible D match to TRBD1 (6 bases). Between the trimmed V and J ends, which lost 2 bases and 6 bases, there was a span of 11 bases. The CDR3 runs 14 residues. Germline-derived CDR1 and CDR2 are LNHDA and SQIVND (reference sequence). CDR3 nucleotides: TGTGCCAGTAGTATACAAAAACAGGGTCAGCCCCAGCATTTT. This translates into CASSIQKQGQPQHF.

The V call is TRBV7-3, the J call TRBJ2-1; TRBD2 agrees at 12 bases. The CDR3 runs 19 residues. Germline CDR1 reads SGHTA; CDR2 reads FQGTGA. V was pared by 2 bases and J by 4 bases, with 12 bases of the junction left unmatched. CDR3 nucleotide sequence: TGTGCCAGCAGCTTAGAGACTAGCGGGAGCCCTAATGGGTACAATGAGCAGTTCTTC. Translating it yields CASSLETSGSPNGYNEQFF. Full variable domain (rest looked up from reference TRBV7-3 and TRBJ2-1): GAGVSQTPSNKVTEKGKYVELRCDPISGHTALYWYRQSLGQGPEFLIYFQGTGAADDSGLPNDRFFAVRPEGSVSTLKIQRTERGDSAVYLCASSLETSGSPNGYNEQFFGPGTRLTVL.

This clone was recorded only once. This chain uses TRBV19 with TRBJ2-7; 14 bases agree with TRBD2. Germline trimming cut 3 bases from V and 7 bases from J; bases unmatched to any gene: 14. This CDR3 is built from 18 residues. Germline V gives CDR1 LNHDA, CDR2 SQIVND (reference sequence). The CDR3 reads CASSMGTSGRPLYSEQYF. Here the CDR3 DNA reads TGTGCCAGTAGTATGGGGACTAGCGGGAGACCACTCTATTCGGAGCAGTACTTC.

The chain recombines TRBV6-4 with TRBJ2-7; D uncertain. Germline CDR1 is MRHNA and CDR2 is SNTAGT. Trimming stripped 8 bases from V and 2 bases from J, with 4 bases between. This CDR3 spans 10 amino acids. CDR3 in amino acids: CASEAYEQYF. In DNA, the CDR3 is TGTGCCAGCGAGGCCTACGAGCAGTACTTC.

V usage is TRBV11-2 and J usage is TRBJ2-7; D may be TRBD1 or TRBD2 (5 bases each). The V and J ends lost 4 bases and 1 base respectively, with 11 bases between them. The CDR3 sequence is 14 residues long. Germline V lookup: CDR1 SGHAT, CDR2 FQNNGV. The chain's CDR3 is CASSWGTNSYEQYF. CDR3 DNA sequence: TGTGCCAGCAGCTGGGGGACGAATTCCTACGAGCAGTACTTC.

The chain links TRBV19 to TRBJ1-2; 9 bases agree with TRBD1. CDR1 and CDR2 (germline): LNHDA, SQIVND (reference sequence). Trimming took 9 bases from V and 4 from J; bases not matched to a gene: 9. The CDR3 has 14 amino acids. The CDR3 nucleotides are TGTGCCAGCAATAGACAGGGGGTCAGCTATGGCTACACCTTC. Protein: CASNRQGVSYGYTF.

V gene TRBV19 combines with J gene TRBJ1-5; D is uncertain. Trimming left V 9 bases short and J 9 bases short, with 15 bases between. This CDR3 contains 12 residues. The germline CDR1 and CDR2 sequences are LNHDA and SQIVND (reference sequence). As DNA, the CDR3 is TGTGCCAGCCAAAATCCCGGCGGGCCCCAGCATTTT. Translation gives CASQNPGGPQHF. Filled out from reference TRBV19 and TRBJ1-5, the complete variable domain reads DGGITQSPKYLFRKEGQNVTLSCEQNLNHDAMYWYRQDPGQGLRLIYYSQIVNDFQKGDIAEGYSVSREKKESFPLTVTSAQKNPTAFYLCASQNPGGPQHFGDGTRLSIL.

This chain connects TRBV28 to TRBJ1-1; D unclear. Germline V gene lookup returns CDR1 MDHEN and CDR2 SYDVKM. V lost 2 bases and J 7 bases, leaving 14 bases between the germline ends. The CDR3 consists of 14 residues. The CDR3 DNA reads as TGTGCCAGCAGTTTAGTTGCACCCCCCAGTGAAGCTTTCTTT. This encodes CASSLVAPPSEAFF.

The rearrangement joins TRBV7-2 to TRBJ2-7; 11 bases map to TRBD2. J was trimmed by 2 bases and V by 0 bases; bases with no gene match: 0. The CDR3 runs 15 residues. Germline V CDR1 and CDR2: SGHTA, FQGNSA. CDR3 protein: CASSLALAGAYEQYF. The CDR3 DNA reads as TGTGCCAGCAGCTTAGCACTAGCGGGAGCCTACGAGCAGTACTTC. The whole variable domain, filled in from reference TRBV7-2 and TRBJ2-7, reads GAGVSQSPSNKVTEKGKDVELRCDPISGHTALYWYRQSLGQGLEFLIYFQGNSAPDKSGLPSDRFSAERTGGSVSTLTIQRTQQEDSAVYLCASSLALAGAYEQYFGPGTRLTVT.

The chain recombines TRBV28 with TRBJ1-5, with a tentative D call TRBD1 (6 bases). Germline CDR1 MDHEN, CDR2 SYDVKM. V was pared by 5 bases and J by 2 bases, with 13 bases between. This CDR3 spans 15 amino acids. CDR3 residues: CASSPGARGNQPQHF. DNA for the CDR3: TGTGCCAGCAGTCCGGGGGCGCGGGGCAATCAGCCCCAGCATTTT.

The chain carries TRBV5-6 and TRBJ2-5; 8 bases agree with TRBD2. This CDR3 is 16 amino acids long. V shed 2 bases and J 2 bases; nucleotides not matched to a gene: 8. CDR1 SGHDT and CDR2 YYEEEE come from the germline V gene. CDR3 nucleotides: TGTGCCAGCAGCTTCTTTGGTAGCGGGATGCAAGAGACCCAGTACTTC. Translated, it gives CASSFFGSGMQETQYF.

This chain connects TRBV7-9 to TRBJ2-1; no reliable D call. The CDR3 extends over 14 amino acids. The V and J ends lost 5 bases and 8 bases respectively, with 16 bases between them. Germline V gene lookup returns CDR1 SEHNR and CDR2 FQNEAQ (reference sequence). The CDR3: CASSTLGGVDEQFF. The DNA of the CDR3 is TGTGCCAGCAGCACCTTAGGTGGGGTCGATGAGCAGTTCTTC.

There are a few counts of this clone. Written as DNA, the CDR3 is TGTGCCAGCAGCCGGACAGGGATGGAAGGCTACACCTTC. Its translation is CASSRTGMEGYTF. The chain is built from TRBV5-4 and TRBJ1-2; the match to TRBD1 covers 8 bases. Germline V lookup: CDR1 SGHNT, CDR2 YYREEE (reference sequence). V shed 4 bases, J shed 8 bases, and the junction held 7 bases outside the gene matches. The CDR3 loop spans 13 amino acids.

The V and J genes are TRBV6-6 and TRBJ2-7, with D perhaps given as TRBD1 or TRBD2 (5 bases each). The CDR3 totals 14 residues. Trimming left V 6 bases short and J 7 bases short, with 19 bases between. Germline CDR1 reads MNHNY; CDR2 reads SVGAGI (reference sequence). For the CDR3, the DNA is TGTGCCAGCAGATCCCGCGGGCTTGAGGGGGAGCAGTACTTC. Encoded protein: CASRSRGLEGEQYF.

The rearrangement joins TRBV14 to TRBJ2-5, with unresolved D. This CDR3 comprises 14 residues. The germline V gene encodes CDR1 SGHDN and CDR2 FVKESK. V lost 1 base to trimming and J lost 1 base, with 7 bases between them. The CDR3: CASSQVSLQETQYF. CDR3 DNA: TGTGCCAGCAGCCAAGTCAGTCTCCAAGAGACCCAGTACTTC.

The V and J genes are TRBV5-1 and TRBJ1-3; TRBD1 matches at 7 bases. The length of the CDR3 is 17 residues. From germline, CDR1 is SGHRS and CDR2 YFSETQ. Unmatched junction bases numbered 14, after V lost 4 bases and J lost 4 bases. The CDR3 spells CASSPGRDSLTGNTIYF. Here the CDR3 DNA reads TGCGCCAGCAGCCCGGGCCGGGACAGCTTGACCGGAAACACCATATATTTT. Using reference TRBV5-1 and TRBJ1-3 for the parts outside the CDR3, the full variable domain is KAGVTQTPRYLIKTRGQQVTLSCSPISGHRSVSWYQQTPGQGLQFLFEYFSETQRNKGNFPGRFSGRQFSNSRSEMNVSTLELGDSALYLCASSPGRDSLTGNTIYFGEGSWLTVV.

The chain combines TRBV15 with TRBJ2-3, with 13 bases that match TRBD2. With V trimmed by 5 bases and J by 3 bases, 5 bases remained unmatched. CDR1 is LNHNV and CDR2 is YYDKDF in the germline V gene (reference sequence). The length of the CDR3 is 16 residues. CDR3 sequence: CATSPGTSGVTDTQYF. The CDR3, as DNA: TGTGCCACCAGCCCTGGGACTAGCGGGGTGACAGATACGCAGTATTTT.

The rearrangement links TRBV7-9 to TRBJ1-2; no clear D gene. Germline CDR1 and CDR2: SEHNR and FQNEAQ (reference sequence). Trimming removed 1 base at V and 2 bases at J, with 11 bases between. The CDR3 sequence is 15 residues long. This chain's CDR3 is CASSLGARVNYGYTF. CDR3 DNA sequence: TGTGCCAGCAGCTTAGGGGCCCGGGTGAACTATGGCTACACCTTC.

The chain recombines TRBV27 with TRBJ1-5; 9 nucleotides align to TRBD1. V was pared by 3 bases and J by 3 bases, with 18 bases of the junction left unmatched. The CDR3 runs 20 residues. The germline gives CDR1 MNHEY, CDR2 SMNVEV (reference sequence). In DNA form, the CDR3 reads TGTGCCAGCAGTTTGGACAGGGGATTTACCGAGCTGAGGGTCAATCAGCCCCAGCATTTT. Its translation is CASSLDRGFTELRVNQPQHF.

The V gene is TRBV19, the J gene TRBJ1-5; no reliable D call. CDR1 and CDR2 (germline): LNHDA, SQIVND (reference sequence). The CDR3 is made up of 13 amino acids. Trimming left V 7 bases short and J 0 bases short, with 7 bases between. CDR3 DNA: TGTGCCAGTACTAAGGCTAGCAATCAGCCCCAGCATTTT. It specifies CASTKASNQPQHF.